Presented here are 10 T cell receptor beta chains from one specimen sequenced in a study of beta chain features in type 1 diabetes (dated by TCRdb to 2016 to 2019). Receptor libraries were prepared by the immunoSEQ multiplex PCR assay. The High Capacity cDNA Reverse Transcription Kit was used to reverse transcribe all of the isolated RNA, meaning that expressed TCRB transcripts were what got sequenced. TCRdb holds this immuneACCESS table with in-frame rearrangements only. Some clones are missing; in checked studies, unresolved V genes explain under half, and the rest has no known cause. Across this sample there are 450,000 or so clones, with roughly 10% seen only once. Approximately 0.05% of the sample rests with the top ten. The sequenced sample consisted of naive CD4+ T cells from blood. The cell subset or site label for this specimen denotes: true naive CD4+ T cells. Every receptor here comes from a woman younger than 30 in good health.

In this sample, this clone turned up a few times. The V gene is TRBV6-6, the J gene TRBJ2-1, with D perhaps given as TRBD1 or TRBD2 (5 bases each). Trimming left V 2 bases short and J 0 bases short, with 11 bases between. CDR3 length equals 16 residues. The germline CDR1 and CDR2 sequences are MNHNY and SVGAGI (reference sequence). CDR3 region: CASSYVRGSSYNEQFF. In DNA, the CDR3 is TGTGCCAGCAGTTACGTTCGGGGCAGCTCCTACAATGAGCAGTTCTTC.

The chain recombines TRBV4-3 with TRBJ2-5, with D possibly TRBD2 on 6 matching bases. Germline V CDR1 and CDR2: LGHNA, YSLEER. This CDR3 contains 16 residues. Trimming left V 0 bases short and J 0 bases short, with 11 bases between. CDR3 sequence (DNA): TGCGCCAGCAGCCAAGAGGGTAGCGGTTACCAAGAGACCCAGTACTTC. Translating it yields CASSQEGSGYQETQYF.

The chain joins TRBV7-9 to TRBJ1-2, with D hard to call. The germline gives CDR1 SEHNR, CDR2 FQNEAQ (reference sequence). The CDR3 is 13 amino acids. Trimming took 4 bases from V and 7 from J, leaving 13 bases between them. The CDR3 DNA reads as TGTGCCAGCAGCTCCCCGGATGGGTTTGGCTACACCTTC. Translation gives CASSSPDGFGYTF.

In this sample, this clone turned up a few times. Other nucleotide sequences in the sample specify the same CDR3. V usage is TRBV25-1 and J usage is TRBJ1-2, with TRBD1 as a possible D gene (5 bases). Between the trimmed V and J ends, which lost 5 bases and 8 bases, there was a span of 21 bases. This CDR3 is 15 amino acids long. Looked up from germline, CDR1 is MGHDK and CDR2 is SYGVNS. The CDR3 sequence is CASSPSGTRMRGYTF. The CDR3 DNA follows: TGTGCCAGCAGTCCTTCGGGGACCAGGATGCGGGGCTACACCTTC.

This clone has just a few counts. V usage is TRBV13 and J usage is TRBJ2-7; 12 bases are shared with TRBD2. V trimming: 4 bases; J trimming: 0 bases; junction bases outside the gene matches: 4. The CDR3 loop spans 16 amino acids. Germline loops: CDR1 PRHDT, CDR2 FYEKMQ (reference sequence). This CDR3 is CASSSRTSGISYEQYF. CDR3 DNA: TGTGCCAGCAGCTCAAGGACTAGCGGGATCTCCTACGAGCAGTACTTC.

The table lists this clone with a few counts. This rearrangement joins TRBV4-3 to TRBJ2-7; TRBD1 or TRBD2 may be the D gene (7 bases each). V gave up 3 bases and J gave up 6 bases, with 12 bases separating them. Germline-derived CDR1 and CDR2 are LGHNA and YSLEER. The length of the CDR3 is 13 residues. CDR3 region: CASSQSGGVEQYF. The CDR3 region has the DNA TGCGCCAGCAGCCAGTCAGGGGGGGTCGAGCAGTACTTC.

The sample holds a few counts of this clone. The chain uses TRBV19 and TRBJ2-1; TRBD1 agrees at 8 bases. Germline CDR1 and CDR2: LNHDA and SQIVND (reference sequence). This CDR3 contains 14 residues. V dropped 5 bases and J dropped 9; count of bases not matched to a gene: 9. The CDR3 sequence: CASSRRTGLFEQFF. CDR3 DNA: TGTGCCAGTAGTCGACGGACAGGGTTATTTGAGCAGTTCTTC.

This clone was observed a handful of times. The chain has TRBV2 and TRBJ2-1; D might be TRBD1 (5 bases). The germline gives CDR1 SNHLY, CDR2 FYNNEI. The ends were cut back, 6 bases at V and 8 bases at J, with 17 bases in the middle. The CDR3 totals 14 residues. CDR3 region: CASRATFFRDEQFF. The CDR3, as DNA: TGTGCCAGCAGGGCTACTTTCTTCAGGGATGAGCAGTTCTTC.

In its sample, this clone was seen a few times. The chain has TRBV7-2 and TRBJ2-5, with TRBD2 matching over 10 bases. The germline CDR1 and CDR2 sequences are SGHTA and FQGNSA. V trimming: 6 bases; J trimming: 5 bases; junction bases outside the gene matches: 9. This CDR3 is built from 15 residues. The CDR3 DNA reads as TGTGCCAGCAGAGATCTAGCGGGAGTTCGGGAGACCCAGTACTTC. It is translated as CASRDLAGVRETQYF.

This clone was seen more than once but under ten times. J is TRBJ2-7 and V is TRBV2, with D tentatively TRBD1 (6 bases). CDR1 is SNHLY and CDR2 is FYNNEI in the germline V gene. This CDR3 has 12 amino acids. V shed 5 bases and J shed 4 bases, with 9 bases lying between them. As DNA, the CDR3 is TGTGCCAGCAGTTCACAGGGATACGAGCAGTACTTC. Translating it yields CASSSQGYEQYF.